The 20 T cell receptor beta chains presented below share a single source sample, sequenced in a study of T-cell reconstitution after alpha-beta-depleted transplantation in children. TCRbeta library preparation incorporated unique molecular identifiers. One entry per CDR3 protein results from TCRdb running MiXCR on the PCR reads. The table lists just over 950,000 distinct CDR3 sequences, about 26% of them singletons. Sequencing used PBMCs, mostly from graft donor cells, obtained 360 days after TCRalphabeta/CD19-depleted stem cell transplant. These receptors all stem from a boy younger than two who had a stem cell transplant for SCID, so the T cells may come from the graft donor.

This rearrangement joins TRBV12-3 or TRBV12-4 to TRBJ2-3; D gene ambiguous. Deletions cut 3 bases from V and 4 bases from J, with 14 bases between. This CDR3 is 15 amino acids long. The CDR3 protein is CASSFRRRAPDTQYF. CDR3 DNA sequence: TGTGCCAGCAGTTTCCGCCGACGAGCTCCAGATACGCAGTATTTT.

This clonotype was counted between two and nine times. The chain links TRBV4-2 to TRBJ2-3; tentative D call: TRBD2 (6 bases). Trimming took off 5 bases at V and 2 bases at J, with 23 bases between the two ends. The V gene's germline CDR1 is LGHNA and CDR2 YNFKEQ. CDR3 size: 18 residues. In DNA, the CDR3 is TGTGCCAGCAGCAGCCGGGACTCCGTATTGAGATTCACAGATACGCAGTATTTT. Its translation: CASSSRDSVLRFTDTQYF.

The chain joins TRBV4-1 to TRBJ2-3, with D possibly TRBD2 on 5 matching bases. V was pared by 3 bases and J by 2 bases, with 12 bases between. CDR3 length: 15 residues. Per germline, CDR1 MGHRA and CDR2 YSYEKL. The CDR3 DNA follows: TGCGCCAGCAGCCATCCCGGACTGGTCACAGATACGCAGTATTTT. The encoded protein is CASSHPGLVTDTQYF.

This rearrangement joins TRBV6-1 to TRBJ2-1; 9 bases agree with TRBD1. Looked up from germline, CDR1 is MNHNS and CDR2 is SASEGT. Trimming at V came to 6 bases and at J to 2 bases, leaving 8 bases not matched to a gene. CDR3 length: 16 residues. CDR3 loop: CASSPIWDRAYNEQFF. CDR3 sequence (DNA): TGTGCCAGCAGCCCTATCTGGGACAGGGCCTACAATGAGCAGTTCTTC.

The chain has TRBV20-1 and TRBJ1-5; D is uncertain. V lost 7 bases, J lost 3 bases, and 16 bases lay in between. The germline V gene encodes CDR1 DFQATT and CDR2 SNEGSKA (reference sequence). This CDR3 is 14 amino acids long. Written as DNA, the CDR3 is TGCAGTGTCCTGGGAGCGGGTTACAATCAGCCCCAGCATTTT. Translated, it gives CSVLGAGYNQPQHF.

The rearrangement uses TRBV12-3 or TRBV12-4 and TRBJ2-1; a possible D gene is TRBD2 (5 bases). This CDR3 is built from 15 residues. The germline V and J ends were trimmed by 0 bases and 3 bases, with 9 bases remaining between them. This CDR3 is CASSLAGVIYNEQFF. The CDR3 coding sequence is TGTGCCAGCAGTTTAGCCGGGGTCATCTACAATGAGCAGTTCTTC.

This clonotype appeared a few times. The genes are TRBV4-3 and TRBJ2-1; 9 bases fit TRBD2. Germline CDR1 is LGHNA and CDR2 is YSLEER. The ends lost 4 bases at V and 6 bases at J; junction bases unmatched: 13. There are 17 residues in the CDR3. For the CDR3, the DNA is TGCGCCAGCAGCCCAGGAAGCGGGGGGCCTTCTGGCAATGAGCAGTTCTTC. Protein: CASSPGSGGPSGNEQFF.

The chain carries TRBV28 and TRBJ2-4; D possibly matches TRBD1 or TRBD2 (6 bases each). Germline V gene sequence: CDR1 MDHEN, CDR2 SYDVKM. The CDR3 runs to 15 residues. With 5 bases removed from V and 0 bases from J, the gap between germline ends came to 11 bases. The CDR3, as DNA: TGTGCCAGCAGTCCGGGGGCCGTAGCCAAAAACATTCAGTACTTC. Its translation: CASSPGAVAKNIQYF.

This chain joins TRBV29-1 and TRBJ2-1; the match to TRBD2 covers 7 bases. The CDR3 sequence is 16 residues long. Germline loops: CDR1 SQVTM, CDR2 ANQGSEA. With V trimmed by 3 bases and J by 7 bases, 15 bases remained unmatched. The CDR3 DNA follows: TGCAGCGTTGAGAGTGGGCGGGGGACCCTCAGGAATGAGCAGTTCTTC. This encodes CSVESGRGTLRNEQFF.

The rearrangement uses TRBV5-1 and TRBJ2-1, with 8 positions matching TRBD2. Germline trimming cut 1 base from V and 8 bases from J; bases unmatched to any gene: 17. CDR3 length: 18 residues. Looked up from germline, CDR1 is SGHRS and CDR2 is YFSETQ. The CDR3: CASSLLVTRRGEDDEQFF. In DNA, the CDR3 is TGCGCCAGCAGCTTGTTAGTCACGAGGCGGGGGGAGGACGATGAGCAGTTCTTC.

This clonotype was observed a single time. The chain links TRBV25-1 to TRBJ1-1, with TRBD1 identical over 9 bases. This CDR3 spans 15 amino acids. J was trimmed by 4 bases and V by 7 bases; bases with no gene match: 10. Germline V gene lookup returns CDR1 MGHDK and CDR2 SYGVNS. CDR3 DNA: TGTGCCAGCACCGGAGGGGGGACAGGGTCCACTGAAGCTTTCTTT. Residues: CASTGGGTGSTEAFF.

The CDR3 region has the DNA TGTGCCAGCAGCCAACAAAGAGCTAACTATGGCTACACCTTC. It encodes CASSQQRANYGYTF. The chain couples TRBV7-2 to TRBJ1-2; no reliable D call. Looked up from germline, CDR1 is SGHTA and CDR2 is FQGNSA. This CDR3 has 14 amino acids. V lost 5 bases and J 0 bases, leaving 10 bases between the germline ends.

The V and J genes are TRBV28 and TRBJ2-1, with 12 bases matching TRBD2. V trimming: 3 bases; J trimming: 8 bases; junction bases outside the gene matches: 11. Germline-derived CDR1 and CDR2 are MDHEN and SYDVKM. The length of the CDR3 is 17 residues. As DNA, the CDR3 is TGTGCCAGCAGTTTCGATGGACTAGCGGGACCCTATGATGAGCAGTTCTTC. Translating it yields CASSFDGLAGPYDEQFF.

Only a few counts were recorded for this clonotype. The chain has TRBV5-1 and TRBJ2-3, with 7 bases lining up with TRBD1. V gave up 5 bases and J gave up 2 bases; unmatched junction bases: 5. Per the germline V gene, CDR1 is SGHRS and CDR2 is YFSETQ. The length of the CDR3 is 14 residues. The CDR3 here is CASRRDSPTDTQYF. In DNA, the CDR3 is TGCGCCAGCAGACGGGACAGCCCCACAGATACGCAGTATTTT.

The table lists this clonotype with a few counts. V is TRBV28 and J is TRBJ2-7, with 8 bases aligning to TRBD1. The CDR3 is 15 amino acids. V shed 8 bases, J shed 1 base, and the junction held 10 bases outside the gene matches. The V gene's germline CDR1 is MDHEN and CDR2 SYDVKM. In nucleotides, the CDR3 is TGTGCCAGCCGGCCAGGACAGGGAGGTTCCTACGAGCAGTACTTC. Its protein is CASRPGQGGSYEQYF.

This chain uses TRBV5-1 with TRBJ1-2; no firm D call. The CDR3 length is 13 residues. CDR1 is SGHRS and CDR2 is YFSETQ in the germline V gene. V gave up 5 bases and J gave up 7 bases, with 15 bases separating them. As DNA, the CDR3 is TGCGCCAGCAGGCTCGTCCCTCCAGGTGGCTACACCTTC. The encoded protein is CASRLVPPGGYTF. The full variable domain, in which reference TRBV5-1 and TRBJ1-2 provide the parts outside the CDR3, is KAGVTQTPRYLIKTRGQQVTLSCSPISGHRSVSWYQQTPGQGLQFLFEYFSETQRNKGNFPGRFSGRQFSNSRSEMNVSTLELGDSALYLCASRLVPPGGYTFGSGTRLTVV.

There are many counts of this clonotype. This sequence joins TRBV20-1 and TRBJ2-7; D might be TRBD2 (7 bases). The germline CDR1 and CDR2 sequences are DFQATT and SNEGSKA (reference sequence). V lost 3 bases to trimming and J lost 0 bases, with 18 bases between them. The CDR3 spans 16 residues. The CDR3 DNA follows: TGCAGTGCTAGCAGGGCGGGGGCTCCTAGCTCCTACGAGCAGTACTTC. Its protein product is CSASRAGAPSSYEQYF.

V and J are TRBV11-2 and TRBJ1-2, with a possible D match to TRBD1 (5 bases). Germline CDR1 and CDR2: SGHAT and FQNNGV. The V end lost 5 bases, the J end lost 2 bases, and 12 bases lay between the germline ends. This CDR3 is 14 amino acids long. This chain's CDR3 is CASSIGATNYGYTF. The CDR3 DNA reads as TGTGCCAGCAGCATTGGGGCCACCAACTATGGCTACACCTTC.

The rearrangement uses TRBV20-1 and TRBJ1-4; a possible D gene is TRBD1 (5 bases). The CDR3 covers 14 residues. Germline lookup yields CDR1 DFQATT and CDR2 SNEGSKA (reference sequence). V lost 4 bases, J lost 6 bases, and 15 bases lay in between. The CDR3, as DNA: TGCAGTGCTATGAGGGGCCCCGACGATGAAAAACTGTTTTTT. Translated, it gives CSAMRGPDDEKLFF.

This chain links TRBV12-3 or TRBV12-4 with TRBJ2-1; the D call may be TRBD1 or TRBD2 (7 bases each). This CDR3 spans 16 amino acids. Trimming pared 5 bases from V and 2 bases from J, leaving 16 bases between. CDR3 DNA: TGTGCCAGCAGTCTGCAGGGGGGGATCACCTACAATGAGCAGTTCTTC. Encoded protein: CASSLQGGITYNEQFF.